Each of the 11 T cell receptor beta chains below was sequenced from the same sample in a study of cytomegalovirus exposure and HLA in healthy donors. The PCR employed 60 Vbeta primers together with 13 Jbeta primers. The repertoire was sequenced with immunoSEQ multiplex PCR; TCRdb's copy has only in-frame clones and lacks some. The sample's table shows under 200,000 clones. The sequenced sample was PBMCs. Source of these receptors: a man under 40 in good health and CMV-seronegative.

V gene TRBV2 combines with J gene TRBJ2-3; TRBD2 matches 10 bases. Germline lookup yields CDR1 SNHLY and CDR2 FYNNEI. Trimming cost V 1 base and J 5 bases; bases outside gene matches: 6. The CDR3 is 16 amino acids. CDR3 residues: CASSEGSGRAVDTQYF. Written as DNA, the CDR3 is TGTGCCAGCAGTGAAGGGAGCGGGAGGGCCGTAGATACGCAGTATTTT. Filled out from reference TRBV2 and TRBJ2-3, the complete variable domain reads EPEVTQTPSHQVTQMGQEVILRCVPISNHLYFYWYRQILGQKVEFLVSFYNNEISEKSEIFDDQFSVERPDGSNFTLKIRSTKLEDSAMYFCASSEGSGRAVDTQYFGPGTRLTVL.

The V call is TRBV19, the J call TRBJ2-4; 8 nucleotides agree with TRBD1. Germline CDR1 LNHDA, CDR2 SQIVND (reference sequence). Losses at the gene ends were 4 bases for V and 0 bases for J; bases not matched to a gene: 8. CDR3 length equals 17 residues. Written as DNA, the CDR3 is TGTGCCAGTAGTAGAGCCGGGACAGGCATAGCCAAAAACATTCAGTACTTC. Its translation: CASSRAGTGIAKNIQYF.

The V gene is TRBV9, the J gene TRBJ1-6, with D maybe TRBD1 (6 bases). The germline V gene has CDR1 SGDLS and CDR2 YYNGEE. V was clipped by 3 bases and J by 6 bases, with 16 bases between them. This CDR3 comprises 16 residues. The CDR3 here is CASSGGGDGFNSPLHF. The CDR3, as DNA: TGTGCCAGCAGCGGAGGGGGGGATGGCTTTAATTCACCCCTCCACTTT.

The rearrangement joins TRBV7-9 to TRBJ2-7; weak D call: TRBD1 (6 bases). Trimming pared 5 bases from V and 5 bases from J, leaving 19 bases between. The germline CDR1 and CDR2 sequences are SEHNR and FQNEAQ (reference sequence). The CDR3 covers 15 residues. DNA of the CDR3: TGTGCCAGCAGCCATCAGGGGCACCTTGGCCACGAGCAGTACTTC. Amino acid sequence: CASSHQGHLGHEQYF.

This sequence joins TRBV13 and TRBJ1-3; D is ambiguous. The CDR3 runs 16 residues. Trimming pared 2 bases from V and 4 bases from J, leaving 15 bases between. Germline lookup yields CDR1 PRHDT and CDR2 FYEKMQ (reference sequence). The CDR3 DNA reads TGTGCCAGCAGCTTACCCCCCGGGTACGGAGGAAACACCATATATTTT. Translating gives CASSLPPGYGGNTIYF.

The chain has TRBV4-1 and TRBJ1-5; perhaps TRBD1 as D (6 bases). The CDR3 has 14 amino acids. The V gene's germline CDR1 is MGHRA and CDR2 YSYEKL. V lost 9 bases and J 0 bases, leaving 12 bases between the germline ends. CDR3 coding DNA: TGCGCCAGTTCACAGGGAGTTAGCAATCAGCCCCAGCATTTT. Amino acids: CASSQGVSNQPQHF.

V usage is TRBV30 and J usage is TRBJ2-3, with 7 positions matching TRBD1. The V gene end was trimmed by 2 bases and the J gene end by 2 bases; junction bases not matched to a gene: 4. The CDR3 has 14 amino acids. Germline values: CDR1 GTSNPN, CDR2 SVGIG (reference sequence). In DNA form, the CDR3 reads TGTGCCTGGAGTTGGGACAGAGCCACAGATACGCAGTATTTT. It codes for CAWSWDRATDTQYF.

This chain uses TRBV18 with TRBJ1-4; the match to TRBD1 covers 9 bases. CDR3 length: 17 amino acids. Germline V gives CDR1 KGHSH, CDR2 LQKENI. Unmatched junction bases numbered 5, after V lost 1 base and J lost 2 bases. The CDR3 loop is CASSPLSGQGTNEKLFF. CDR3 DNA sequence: TGTGCCAGCTCACCACTCTCGGGACAGGGTACTAATGAAAAACTGTTTTTT.

This CDR3 reads CASSVGQRGDNEQFF. The CDR3 region has the DNA TGTGCCAGCAGCGTAGGGCAGCGGGGTGACAATGAGCAGTTCTTC. V is TRBV9 and J is TRBJ2-1; 7 bases map to TRBD2. Germline lookup yields CDR1 SGDLS and CDR2 YYNGEE. The CDR3 totals 15 residues. Unmatched junction bases numbered 5, after V lost 0 bases and J lost 5 bases.

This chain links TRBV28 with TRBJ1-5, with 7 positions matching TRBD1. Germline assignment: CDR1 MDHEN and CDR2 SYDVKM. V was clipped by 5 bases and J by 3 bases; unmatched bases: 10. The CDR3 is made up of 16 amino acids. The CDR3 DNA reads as TGTGCCAGCAGTGGGAAGCAGACAGGGTACAATCAGCCCCAGCATTTT. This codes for CASSGKQTGYNQPQHF.

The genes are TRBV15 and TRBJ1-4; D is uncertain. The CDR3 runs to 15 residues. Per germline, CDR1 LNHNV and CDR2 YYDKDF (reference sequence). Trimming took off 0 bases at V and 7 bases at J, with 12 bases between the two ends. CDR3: CATSRERRLGEKLFF. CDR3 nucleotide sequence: TGTGCCACCAGCAGAGAGAGGAGGTTGGGTGAAAAACTGTTTTTT.